Shown below are 27 T cell receptor beta chains from a single sample sequenced in a study of shared clonotypes between healthy human individuals. Repertoires were generated with immunoSEQ multiplex PCR, while TCRdb's copy carries only in-frame clones and drops some. This sample carries around 700,000 clones, under 95% of them seen once, and the ten largest clones take 24%. CD45RO-negative cells were positively selected for CCR7, leaving out terminally differentiated effector memory CD45RA+ cells. Sequences were obtained from naive CD8+ T cells sorted from blood. The receptors stem from a man aged 25 to 45 in good health.

A remark on this clone: The identical CDR3 is also encoded by other nucleotide sequences in the sample. The gene calls are TRBV9 and TRBJ2-7; 9 nucleotides align to TRBD1. Germline assignment: CDR1 SGDLS and CDR2 YYNGEE. V shed 2 bases, J shed 2 bases, and the junction held 2 bases outside the gene matches. The CDR3 consists of 14 residues. The DNA of the CDR3 is TGTGCCAGCAGCGTTGGACAGGGGCCCTACGAGCAGTACTTC. Protein: CASSVGQGPYEQYF.

The chain recombines TRBV27 with TRBJ1-1; no definite D call. The CDR3 consists of 14 residues. The ends were cut back, 2 bases at V and 3 bases at J, with 10 bases in the middle. The V gene's germline CDR1 is MNHEY and CDR2 SMNVEV (reference sequence). The CDR3 bases are TGTGCCAGCAGTTTACCTGGGTTGCACACTGAAGCTTTCTTT. Its translation: CASSLPGLHTEAFF.

The rearrangement joins TRBV14 to TRBJ2-3; D ambiguous. Germline V gives CDR1 SGHDN, CDR2 FVKESK. The CDR3 consists of 13 residues. The V end lost 0 bases, the J end lost 2 bases, and 3 bases lay between the germline ends. The DNA of the CDR3 is TGTGCCAGCAGCCAAGACCCCACAGATACGCAGTATTTT. Amino acid sequence: CASSQDPTDTQYF.

The J gene is TRBJ2-7, the V gene TRBV5-6; 9 nucleotides line up with TRBD1. The germline CDR1 and CDR2 sequences are SGHDT and YYEEEE. CDR3 size: 15 residues. V was clipped by 4 bases and J by 4 bases; unmatched bases: 9. CDR3 protein: CASSPWDRAKYEQYF. The CDR3 coding sequence is TGTGCCAGCAGCCCCTGGGACAGGGCTAAATACGAGCAGTACTTC.

The chain couples TRBV28 to TRBJ2-7, with D possibly called TRBD1 or TRBD2 (6 bases each). In germline, CDR1 is MDHEN, CDR2 SYDVKM. V lost 6 bases and J lost 4, with 16 bases in between. The CDR3 has 14 amino acids. The CDR3 DNA reads as TGTGCCAGCAGCCCTAGGGGGGCGACTTACGAGCAGTACTTC. Translated: CASSPRGATYEQYF.

This clone has only one observation. The chain combines TRBV29-1 with TRBJ2-3, with D uncertain. The CDR3 totals 14 residues. V lost 0 bases to trimming and J lost 0 bases, with 7 bases between them. The germline gives CDR1 SQVTM, CDR2 ANQGSEA. CDR3 sequence: CSVEDRRSTDTQYF. CDR3 nucleotide sequence: TGCAGCGTTGAAGATCGGCGGAGCACAGATACGCAGTATTTT.

This clone was seen just once. The V and J genes are TRBV7-8 and TRBJ2-7; D may be TRBD1 (5 bases). CDR1 is SGHVS, CDR2 FQNEAQ, per germline. Trimming cost V 5 bases and J 1 base, with 15 bases left between them. This CDR3 has 15 residues. CDR3 bases: TGTGCCAGCAGCCCAGGGAATTCGCCTTCCTACGAGCAGTACTTC. Amino acids: CASSPGNSPSYEQYF.

This chain uses TRBV29-1 with TRBJ2-3, with 16 positions matching TRBD2. The CDR3 spans 18 residues. Germline CDR1 and CDR2: SQVTM and ANQGSEA. The J segment lost 4 bases and the V segment lost 3 bases, leaving 10 bases of the junction unmatched. The CDR3 is CSVESAGLAGGPADTQYF. DNA of the CDR3: TGCAGCGTTGAGTCAGCGGGACTAGCGGGAGGGCCCGCAGATACGCAGTATTTT.

The V call is TRBV5-3, the J call TRBJ1-1, with TRBD1 as a possible D gene (6 bases). TRBV5-3 is reported as an ORF; its role is uncertain. This CDR3 is built from 18 residues. Trimming stripped 1 base from V and 2 bases from J, with 21 bases between. CDR3 loop: CARSLKRGGRTTNTEAFF. CDR3 DNA sequence: TGTGCCAGAAGCTTGAAACGAGGGGGAAGAACTACTAACACTGAAGCTTTCTTT.

CDR3 sequence reads: CAISDSRTDKSGRGVEQFF. The CDR3 coding sequence is TGTGCCATCAGCGACTCCAGGACAGACAAGAGCGGGAGGGGGGTTGAGCAGTTCTTC. This chain connects TRBV10-3 to TRBJ2-1, with 10 bases fitting TRBD2. Unmatched junction bases numbered 23, after V lost 6 bases and J lost 9 bases. Germline V gives CDR1 ENHRY, CDR2 SYGVKD. The CDR3 runs 19 residues.

The gene calls are TRBV19 and TRBJ2-2; 7 bases match TRBD2. In germline, CDR1 is LNHDA, CDR2 SQIVND (reference sequence). CDR3 length: 16 residues. V lost 7 bases and J lost 4; bases outside the gene matches: 12. CDR3 nucleotides: TGTGCCAGTACCCCCTTAACGGGCGGGGGCACCGGGGAGCTGTTTTTT. This sequence encodes CASTPLTGGGTGELFF.

V and J are TRBV28 and TRBJ2-7; D gene uncertain. Germline CDR1 MDHEN, CDR2 SYDVKM. V was cut by 6 bases and J by 2 bases, with 14 bases left in between. The CDR3 is 14 amino acids. The CDR3, as DNA: TGTGCCAGCAGACCCCGGCGGTGGACCTACGAGCAGTACTTC. It codes for CASRPRRWTYEQYF.

The chain employs TRBV28 and TRBJ1-4, with 9 bases matching TRBD1. Germline values: CDR1 MDHEN, CDR2 SYDVKM. V dropped 0 bases and J dropped 8; count of bases not matched to a gene: 4. The CDR3 is 15 amino acids. CDR3 bases: TGTGCCAGCAGTTTATGGGGGGACAGGGACGAAAAACTGTTTTTT. Protein sequence: CASSLWGDRDEKLFF.

J is TRBJ2-2 and V is TRBV6-4; D remains unclear. The germline V gene encodes CDR1 MRHNA and CDR2 SNTAGT. Trimming removed 3 bases at V and 6 bases at J, with 5 bases between. The CDR3 contains 12 residues. CDR3 loop: CASSDGPGELFF. CDR3 sequence (DNA): TGTGCCAGCAGTGATGGTCCCGGGGAGCTGTTTTTT.

CDR3 in amino acids: CASSGRTGWGTDTQYF. The CDR3 DNA reads as TGTGCCAGCAGCGGACGGACAGGCTGGGGCACAGATACGCAGTATTTT. The rearrangement joins TRBV7-9 to TRBJ2-3; 7 bases fit TRBD1. Trimming at V came to 5 bases and at J to 1 base, leaving 9 bases not matched to a gene. Germline CDR1 SEHNR, CDR2 FQNEAQ (reference sequence). This CDR3 is built from 16 residues.

The chain is built from TRBV27 and TRBJ2-7; D call uncertain. Deletions cut 2 bases from V and 5 bases from J, with 13 bases between. Germline assignment: CDR1 MNHEY and CDR2 SMNVEV (reference sequence). The CDR3 has 14 residues. CDR3 DNA: TGTGCCAGCAGTTTAGTTTATTCAGGAGACGAGCAGTACTTC. Translation: CASSLVYSGDEQYF.

V usage is TRBV6-5 and J usage is TRBJ2-7, with D perhaps matching TRBD2 (5 bases). The ends were cut back, 6 bases at V and 5 bases at J, with 11 bases in the middle. The germline V gene has CDR1 MNHEY and CDR2 SVGAGI. The CDR3 runs to 12 residues. CDR3 nucleotide sequence: TGTGCCAGCAGCTGGGGTAGCGACGAGCAGTACTTC. Encoded protein: CASSWGSDEQYF.

This clone was recorded once. CDR3 sequence: CATSRDSSVYTGELFF. CDR3 nucleotide sequence: TGTGCCACCAGCAGGGATTCTAGCGTTTACACCGGGGAGCTGTTTTTT. The chain recombines TRBV15 with TRBJ2-2, with D tentatively TRBD2 (6 bases). The germline V gene has CDR1 LNHNV and CDR2 YYDKDF (reference sequence). The CDR3 runs 16 residues. The V end lost 3 bases, the J end lost 3 bases, and 14 bases lay between the germline ends.

The J gene is TRBJ2-7, the V gene TRBV5-1, with TRBD2 matching over 8 bases. This CDR3 is 14 amino acids long. Germline values: CDR1 SGHRS, CDR2 YFSETQ. The ends lost 5 bases at V and 3 bases at J; junction bases unmatched: 7. The CDR3 region has the DNA TGCGCCAGCAGTTGGACAGCGGGGGACTACGAGCAGTACTTC. As protein: CASSWTAGDYEQYF.

The chain employs TRBV27 and TRBJ2-3, with 7 positions matching TRBD2. V was clipped by 7 bases and J by 4 bases; unmatched bases: 11. CDR3 length equals 15 residues. Germline CDR1 is MNHEY and CDR2 is SMNVEV (reference sequence). DNA for the CDR3: TGTGCCAGCACTTATGTGGGAGGGTTGGCAGATACGCAGTATTTT. Its protein is CASTYVGGLADTQYF.

The chain combines TRBV11-2 with TRBJ2-3; 11 bases align to TRBD2. Germline CDR1 reads SGHAT; CDR2 reads FQNNGV. This CDR3 region has 15 residues. The trim removed 4 bases at V and 2 bases at J, leaving 2 bases unmatched. The chain's CDR3 is CASSSGLAVTDTQYF. The CDR3 region has the DNA TGTGCCAGCAGCTCGGGACTAGCGGTCACAGATACGCAGTATTTT.

The rearrangement links TRBV7-9 to TRBJ2-3, with TRBD2 identical over 8 bases. Trimming at V came to 5 bases and at J to 7 bases, leaving 14 bases not matched to a gene. This CDR3 is built from 16 residues. The germline V gene encodes CDR1 SEHNR and CDR2 FQNEAQ (reference sequence). The chain's CDR3 is CASSPLSGTLRHTQYF. The CDR3 DNA follows: TGTGCCAGCAGCCCACTTAGCGGGACCCTACGTCATACGCAGTATTTT.

The chain combines TRBV7-9 with TRBJ2-1; TRBD1 aligns across 8 bases. This CDR3 contains 13 residues. Trimming removed 10 bases from V and 6 bases from J; junction bases left unmatched: 8. Germline CDR1 reads SEHNR; CDR2 reads FQNEAQ (reference sequence). CDR3 nucleotides: TGTGCCACCCCGACAGGGGTTGGCAATGAGCAGTTCTTC. It encodes CATPTGVGNEQFF.

The V gene is TRBV27, the J gene TRBJ2-7; TRBD2 is a possible D gene (6 bases). The V end was cut by 3 bases, the J end by 4 bases, with 13 bases between. The CDR3 spans 14 residues. Germline lookup yields CDR1 MNHEY and CDR2 SMNVEV (reference sequence). CDR3 region: CASSFFAGRYEQYF. The CDR3 DNA reads TGTGCCAGCAGTTTCTTCGCGGGGAGGTACGAGCAGTACTTC.

This rearrangement joins TRBV27 to TRBJ2-7, with D possibly called TRBD1 or TRBD2 (5 bases each). This CDR3 spans 14 amino acids. V gave up 4 bases and J gave up 2 bases, with 12 bases separating them. CDR1 is MNHEY, CDR2 SMNVEV, per germline (reference sequence). DNA for the CDR3: TGTGCCAGCAGTTCGGGGCGGGTCGCCTACGAGCAGTACTTC. It is translated as CASSSGRVAYEQYF.

The chain joins TRBV5-4 to TRBJ2-1; 16 nucleotides line up with TRBD2. The trim removed 4 bases at V and 6 bases at J, leaving 7 bases unmatched. This CDR3 has 17 amino acids. Germline V gene data show CDR1 as SGHNT and CDR2 as YYREEE (reference sequence). In DNA form, the CDR3 reads TGTGCCAGCAGCCTCGGGACTAGCGGGAGGGCAGGCAATGAGCAGTTCTTC. It codes for CASSLGTSGRAGNEQFF. The whole variable domain, remainder taken from reference TRBV5-4 and TRBJ2-1, is ETGVTQSPTHLIKTRGQQVTLRCSSQSGHNTVSWYQQALGQGPQFIFQYYREEENGRGNFPPRFSGLQFPNYSSELNVNALELDDSALYLCASSLGTSGRAGNEQFFGPGTRLTVL.

The J gene is TRBJ1-2, the V gene TRBV19; TRBD1 is a possible D gene (6 bases). The germline CDR1 and CDR2 sequences are LNHDA and SQIVND (reference sequence). V shed 2 bases and J shed 4 bases, with 14 bases lying between them. CDR3 size: 15 residues. DNA for the CDR3: TGTGCCAGTAGTATAACTGGCGGGGGCTTCTATGGCTACACCTTC. Protein product: CASSITGGGFYGYTF.